This passage covers 29 T cell receptor beta chains from one sample sequenced in a study of T cell responses to AZD1222 COVID-19 vaccine. The table came from immunoSEQ multiplex PCR; TCRdb's copy has only in-frame clones and leaves some out. Among about 82,000 clones listed, 80% to 95% were seen once. The material sequenced was peripheral blood, taken 28 days after the second AZD1222 dose. These receptors were collected from an adult who received the AZD1222 COVID-19 vaccine.

CDR3 residues: CASSLGDRVGNTIYF. In DNA form, the CDR3 reads TGTGCCAGCAGTTTAGGCGACAGGGTTGGAAACACCATATATTTT. This rearrangement joins TRBV28 to TRBJ1-3; TRBD1 agrees at 7 bases. V shed 2 bases, J shed 3 bases, and the junction held 4 bases outside the gene matches. This CDR3 spans 15 amino acids. Germline V lookup: CDR1 MDHEN, CDR2 SYDVKM.

The chain combines TRBV13 with TRBJ1-2; 7 nucleotides align to TRBD1. Germline V gene sequence: CDR1 PRHDT, CDR2 FYEKMQ (reference sequence). J lost 10 bases, V lost 5 bases, and 13 bases had no gene match. This CDR3 comprises 14 residues. CDR3 in amino acids: CASSINRGRTPYTF. The DNA for the CDR3 is TGTGCCAGCAGCATTAACAGGGGCCGAACCCCCTACACCTTC.

This rearrangement joins TRBV27 to TRBJ1-1; perhaps TRBD1 as D (6 bases). V lost 6 bases, J lost 7 bases, and 21 bases lay in between. The CDR3 loop spans 15 amino acids. Germline CDR1 is MNHEY and CDR2 is SMNVEV (reference sequence). The CDR3 region has the DNA TGTGCCAGCAGCCTAACCTGGCAGGGGAAGAATGAAGCTTTCTTT. As protein: CASSLTWQGKNEAFF.

The chain has TRBV7-3 and TRBJ2-1, with D perhaps TRBD1 or TRBD2 (5 bases each). The CDR3 is 17 amino acids. The germline V gene encodes CDR1 SGHTA and CDR2 FQGTGA. V lost 5 bases and J 8 bases, leaving 25 bases between the germline ends. This chain's CDR3 is CASSPVGGTPVVDEQFF. The CDR3 DNA follows: TGTGCCAGCAGCCCCGTCGGTGGGACCCCGGTGGTGGATGAGCAGTTCTTC.

The chain joins TRBV7-9 to TRBJ2-6; no clear D. The V end was cut by 1 base, the J end by 0 bases, with 4 bases between. Germline assignment: CDR1 SEHNR and CDR2 FQNEAQ (reference sequence). This CDR3 contains 15 residues. CDR3 residues: CASSLGSSGANVLTF. The CDR3 nucleotides are TGTGCCAGCAGCTTAGGTAGCTCTGGGGCCAACGTCCTGACTTTC.

The rearrangement links TRBV9 to TRBJ1-2; D uncertain. The germline V gene encodes CDR1 SGDLS and CDR2 YYNGEE. Trimming pared 0 bases from V and 4 bases from J, leaving 4 bases between. The CDR3 is 12 amino acids. CDR3 sequence reads: CASSVGTYGYTF. As DNA, the CDR3 is TGTGCCAGCAGCGTAGGGACCTATGGCTACACCTTC.

V gene TRBV6-1 combines with J gene TRBJ2-2; D unclear. The CDR3 is made up of 16 amino acids. Germline assignment: CDR1 MNHNS and CDR2 SASEGT. The ends were cut back, 1 base at V and 1 base at J, with 10 bases in the middle. The CDR3 is CASSEGVGQNTGELFF. For the CDR3, the DNA is TGTGCCAGCAGTGAAGGTGTCGGTCAGAACACCGGGGAGCTGTTTTTT.

This clone turned up a few times. The CDR3 sequence: CASNEGFNEKLFF. The CDR3 coding sequence is TGTGCCAGCAACGAGGGATTTAATGAAAAACTGTTTTTT. The V gene is TRBV28, the J gene TRBJ1-4; D is ambiguous. V gave up 7 bases and J gave up 4 bases, with 10 bases separating them. The germline V gene encodes CDR1 MDHEN and CDR2 SYDVKM. The CDR3 covers 13 residues.

The chain recombines TRBV18 with TRBJ2-3, with D perhaps matching TRBD2 (5 bases). With 4 bases removed from V and 2 bases from J, the gap between germline ends came to 13 bases. Germline V gives CDR1 KGHSH, CDR2 LQKENI. The CDR3 has 15 amino acids. In nucleotides, the CDR3 is TGTGCCAGCTCACTCCGCACGGGATTCACAGATACGCAGTATTTT. Encoded protein: CASSLRTGFTDTQYF.

This clone has only one observation. V gene TRBV6-5 combines with J gene TRBJ2-7; D gene ambiguous. The CDR3 consists of 15 residues. The germline gives CDR1 MNHEY, CDR2 SVGAGI. The V end lost 5 bases, the J end lost 4 bases, and 18 bases lay between the germline ends. The CDR3 DNA is TGTGCCAGCAGTCGCCTTCGGGCCGTCGGGTACGAGCAGTACTTC. It encodes CASSRLRAVGYEQYF.

This sequence joins TRBV6-6 and TRBJ1-1; 7 bases fit TRBD1. Germline V gene lookup returns CDR1 MNHNY and CDR2 SVGAGI (reference sequence). The CDR3 runs 14 residues. The V gene end was trimmed by 5 bases and the J gene end by 1 base; junction bases not matched to a gene: 4. CDR3 nucleotides: TGTGCCAGCAGTACAGGGGTAGGGAACACTGAAGCTTTCTTT. Translation gives CASSTGVGNTEAFF.

The J gene is TRBJ2-2, the V gene TRBV11-3; no firm D call. The germline V gene encodes CDR1 SGHNT and CDR2 YENEEA. CDR3 length: 12 amino acids. V was trimmed by 5 bases and J by 4 bases, leaving 5 bases between them. The chain's CDR3 is CASSPVTGELFF. Here the CDR3 DNA reads TGTGCCAGCAGCCCAGTCACCGGGGAGCTGTTTTTT.

The V and J genes are TRBV6-5 and TRBJ2-2, with unresolved D. The germline V gene has CDR1 MNHEY and CDR2 SVGAGI. Trimming took 0 bases from V and 4 from J, leaving 9 bases between them. The CDR3 covers 15 residues. DNA for the CDR3: TGTGCCAGCAGTTACTCTCGGACCCTCACCGGGGAGCTGTTTTTT. Translated: CASSYSRTLTGELFF.

The chain has TRBV4-1 and TRBJ2-5; D may be TRBD2 (5 bases). CDR3 size: 16 residues. Trimming stripped 0 bases from V and 9 bases from J, with 20 bases between. Germline assignment: CDR1 MGHRA and CDR2 YSYEKL. The CDR3 protein is CASSQDYGDPERSQYF. The CDR3 DNA sequence: TGCGCCAGCAGCCAAGATTACGGCGACCCGGAGCGGTCCCAGTACTTC.

This clone was counted a single time. The V call is TRBV25-1, the J call TRBJ2-7, with D maybe TRBD1 (7 bases). This CDR3 is 17 amino acids long. Trimming cost V 4 bases and J 4 bases, with 23 bases left between them. Per germline, CDR1 MGHDK and CDR2 SYGVNS. The CDR3 nucleotides are TGTGCCAGCAGTGGTGCGGGGACCCGGGACAGTGAGTACGAGCAGTACTTC. This sequence encodes CASSGAGTRDSEYEQYF.

The V and J genes are TRBV7-3 and TRBJ1-1; D unclear. V lost 5 bases to trimming and J lost 1 base, with 8 bases between them. The CDR3 has 13 amino acids. Germline V gene lookup returns CDR1 SGHTA and CDR2 FQGTGA. The CDR3 protein is CASSHGPNTEAFF. CDR3 bases: TGTGCCAGCAGCCACGGACCGAACACTGAAGCTTTCTTT.

The chain couples TRBV19 to TRBJ1-2; maybe TRBD1 (6 bases). This CDR3 region has 14 residues. The V gene lost 5 bases and the J gene lost 4 bases, with 14 bases spanning the gap. Germline values: CDR1 LNHDA, CDR2 SQIVND (reference sequence). The DNA of the CDR3 is TGTGCCAGTAGTGCAACCATAGGGGGCTATGGCTACACCTTC. Translating gives CASSATIGGYGYTF.

The chain joins TRBV6-6 to TRBJ2-5; no clear D gene. V lost 0 bases, J lost 7 bases, and 12 bases lay in between. Germline V gene lookup returns CDR1 MNHNY and CDR2 SVGAGI (reference sequence). The CDR3 contains 14 residues. The CDR3 bases are TGTGCCAGCAGTTACTCGGAGCAGACCGGGACCCAGTACTTC. This sequence encodes CASSYSEQTGTQYF.

The chain joins TRBV6-1 to TRBJ1-2, with D possibly matching TRBD1 (5 bases). Germline V CDR1 and CDR2: MNHNS, SASEGT. Deletions cut 3 bases from V and 4 bases from J, with 18 bases between. The CDR3 sequence is 16 residues long. CDR3 nucleotides: TGTGCCAGCAGTGACGTGGGGACCGTCCGGATCTATGGCTACACCTTC. Translated, it gives CASSDVGTVRIYGYTF.

This chain uses TRBV5-4 with TRBJ2-2; D not certain. V gave up 0 bases and J gave up 6 bases, with 9 bases separating them. The length of the CDR3 is 14 residues. Germline CDR1 and CDR2: SGHNT and YYREEE (reference sequence). The CDR3 protein is CASSLGVGAGELFF. The CDR3 nucleotides read TGTGCCAGCAGCTTGGGGGTGGGTGCCGGGGAGCTGTTTTTT.

The sample holds one count of this clone. The chain uses TRBV5-5 and TRBJ1-2; 8 bases line up with TRBD1. J was trimmed by 8 bases and V by 2 bases; bases with no gene match: 17. CDR1 and CDR2 from the germline V gene are SGHKS and YYEKEE (reference sequence). This CDR3 is built from 17 residues. DNA of the CDR3: TGTGCCAGCAGCTTATCCCCTCCCGAGACAGGGGCTGCCGGCTACACCTTC. It codes for CASSLSPPETGAAGYTF.

This clone was seen a single time. The CDR3 region has the DNA TGTGCCAGCAAAGATGGACAGGGGGAACATTCACCCCTCCACTTT. It codes for CASKDGQGEHSPLHF. The genes are TRBV6-6 and TRBJ1-6, with 10 nucleotides matching TRBD1. This CDR3 has 15 amino acids. CDR1 and CDR2 (germline): MNHNY, SVGAGI (reference sequence). Trimming cost V 7 bases and J 8 bases; bases outside gene matches: 8.

This rearrangement joins TRBV19 to TRBJ1-2; D may be TRBD1 (6 bases). The V gene lost 1 base and the J gene lost 1 base, with 19 bases spanning the gap. Per germline, CDR1 LNHDA and CDR2 SQIVND (reference sequence). The CDR3 covers 18 residues. CDR3 in amino acids: CASSIGSTGHRINYGYTF. In DNA form, the CDR3 reads TGTGCCAGTAGTATAGGTTCGACGGGACACCGGATTAACTATGGCTACACCTTC. Together with reference TRBV19 and TRBJ1-2, the CDR3 gives the full variable domain: DGGITQSPKYLFRKEGQNVTLSCEQNLNHDAMYWYRQDPGQGLRLIYYSQIVNDFQKGDIAEGYSVSREKKESFPLTVTSAQKNPTAFYLCASSIGSTGHRINYGYTFGSGTRLTVV.

J is TRBJ1-2 and V is TRBV30; no firm D call. The CDR3 runs to 12 residues. The ends were cut back, 4 bases at V and 2 bases at J, with 8 bases in the middle. Germline-derived CDR1 and CDR2 are GTSNPN and SVGIG (reference sequence). CDR3 sequence (DNA): TGTGCCTGGATGTACAGCAACTATGGCTACACCTTC. Translation: CAWMYSNYGYTF. Combining the CDR3 with reference TRBV30 and TRBJ1-2 gives the whole variable domain SQTIHQWPATLVQPVGSPLSLECTVEGTSNPNLYWYRQAAGRGLQLLFYSVGIGQISSEVPQNLSASRPQDRQFILSSKKLLLSDSGFYLCAWMYSNYGYTFGSGTRLTVV.

The chain joins TRBV19 to TRBJ2-2; D unclear. V shed 2 bases and J shed 6 bases, with 4 bases lying between them. This CDR3 is 12 amino acids long. Germline values: CDR1 LNHDA, CDR2 SQIVND (reference sequence). The CDR3 DNA reads TGTGCCAGTAGTATATTGGCCGGGGAGCTGTTTTTT. Translated, it gives CASSILAGELFF. Complete variable domain (other parts from reference TRBV19 and TRBJ2-2): DGGITQSPKYLFRKEGQNVTLSCEQNLNHDAMYWYRQDPGQGLRLIYYSQIVNDFQKGDIAEGYSVSREKKESFPLTVTSAQKNPTAFYLCASSILAGELFFGEGSRLTVL.

The V gene is TRBV28, the J gene TRBJ1-4; D is uncertain. There are 15 residues in the CDR3. Germline CDR1 and CDR2: MDHEN and SYDVKM. Trimming pared 6 bases from V and 8 bases from J, leaving 19 bases between. The CDR3 spells CASRNPGGISEKLFF. DNA of the CDR3: TGTGCCAGCAGGAACCCGGGCGGTATATCGGAAAAACTGTTTTTT.

The chain employs TRBV7-9 and TRBJ1-1, with unresolved D. The CDR3 has 12 residues. Trimming cost V 3 bases and J 5 bases, with 7 bases left between them. Germline-derived CDR1 and CDR2 are SEHNR and FQNEAQ (reference sequence). As DNA, the CDR3 is TGTGCCAGCAGCTTTTGGGATACTGAAGCTTTCTTT. This sequence encodes CASSFWDTEAFF.

This clone was detected once. The CDR3 nucleotides read TGTGCCAGCAGCTTGAAAACGAATTCACCCCTCCACTTT. This encodes CASSLKTNSPLHF. The chain recombines TRBV5-6 with TRBJ1-6; D gene unclear. The CDR3 sequence is 13 residues long. V lost 1 base to trimming and J lost 7 bases, with 6 bases between them. Germline assignment: CDR1 SGHDT and CDR2 YYEEEE.

This chain joins TRBV5-1 and TRBJ1-3, with 7 bases lining up with TRBD1. This CDR3 contains 16 residues. Per the germline V gene, CDR1 is SGHRS and CDR2 is YFSETQ. The V segment lost 4 bases and the J segment 1 base; nucleotides outside the gene matches: 8. DNA for the CDR3: TGCGCCAGCAGCCTTTTAACAGGGGCATCTGGAAACACCATATATTTT. Amino acids: CASSLLTGASGNTIYF.